This T cell receptor (beta chain) is from a study of blood T cell repertoires in COVID-19. Study in general: In each case, the material was cDNA or gDNA derived from T cells, B-cell-depleted T cells, or PBMCs.

Enrolled during active infection, Seattle patients were then followed longitudinally. Profiled with immunoSEQ multiplex PCR; TCRdb holds only in-frame clones, not every one. The profile shows about 99,000 clones, around 88% of them singletons. This CDR3 is 13 amino acids long. Trimming removed 6 bases from V and 10 bases from J, with 13 bases in between. The chain is built from TRBV12-3 or TRBV12-4 and TRBJ1-6, with a possible D match to TRBD1 (6 bases). This receptor was taken from a man in his forties or fifties with COVID-19, enrolled during active disease. The sequenced sample consisted of peripheral blood. The CDR3 DNA is TGTGCCAGCAGACCTACAGGGAACTCACCCCTCCACTTT. The encoded protein is CASRPTGNSPLHF.